What follows are 18 T cell receptor beta chains derived from one specimen sequenced in a study of response to subunit inactivated influenza vaccine. In TCRdb, the RT-PCR reads were re-called with MiXCR into one record per CDR3 protein. The sample consists of fewer than 700,000 distinct CDR3 sequences, around 13% of them appearing once. The material was PBMCs from blood, obtained roughly 46 days after vaccination. These receptors originate from a man aged 45-60 years who received an inactivated influenza vaccine.

A few counts support this clonotype. The gene calls are TRBV6-2 or TRBV6-3 and TRBJ2-3; D not resolved. Trimming left V 4 bases short and J 7 bases short, with 12 bases between. CDR1 and CDR2 (germline): MNHEY, SVGEGT. The CDR3 has 13 amino acids. CDR3 DNA sequence: TGTGCCAGCAGTTTCCCCGCCCCGAATACGCAGTATTTT. Translation gives CASSFPAPNTQYF.

The chain joins TRBV6-1 to TRBJ1-5, with a weak D call TRBD1 (6 bases). CDR3 length: 16 residues. V lost 5 bases and J 5 bases, leaving 19 bases between the germline ends. CDR1 is MNHNS and CDR2 is SASEGT in the germline V gene. CDR3 region: CASSTGRAGAYQPQHF. CDR3 sequence (DNA): TGTGCCAGCAGTACGGGAAGGGCAGGGGCATATCAGCCCCAGCATTTT.

The chain couples TRBV6-2 or TRBV6-3 to TRBJ2-3; D is undetermined. The CDR3 length is 20 residues. The germline V gene encodes CDR1 MNHEY and CDR2 SVGEGT. V dropped 0 bases and J dropped 5 bases, with 27 bases sitting between them. The CDR3 sequence is CASSYSPGSRHRLYGDTQYF. The CDR3 region has the DNA TGTGCCAGCAGTTACTCCCCAGGTTCTCGGCACAGATTGTATGGAGATACGCAGTATTTT.

A few counts support this clonotype. As DNA, the CDR3 is TGTGCCAGCAGCCTCTCAAGGACAGGGGGCGTGGGAAATGAGCAGTTCTTC. It codes for CASSLSRTGGVGNEQFF. The chain joins TRBV3-1 to TRBJ2-1; 11 bases map to TRBD1. The CDR3 contains 17 residues. V shed 4 bases, J shed 7 bases, and the junction held 12 bases outside the gene matches. The germline CDR1 and CDR2 sequences are LGHDT and YNNKEL (reference sequence).

There are many counts of this clonotype. V usage is TRBV20-1 and J usage is TRBJ1-4; TRBD1 matches 7 bases. The germline V gene encodes CDR1 DFQATT and CDR2 SNEGSKA (reference sequence). Trimming cost V 4 bases and J 3 bases; bases outside gene matches: 2. The CDR3 is made up of 13 amino acids. Here the CDR3 DNA reads TGCAGTGCTAATACAGGGGCTAATGAAAAACTGTTTTTT. Translating gives CSANTGANEKLFF.

This clonotype has only a few counts. The rearrangement links TRBV4-3 to TRBJ2-6; D gene unclear. Germline assignment: CDR1 LGHNA and CDR2 YSLEER. V lost 3 bases and J 0 bases, leaving 6 bases between the germline ends. There are 15 residues in the CDR3. The CDR3 loop is CASSQRISGANVLTF. CDR3 coding DNA: TGCGCCAGCAGCCAGAGGATCTCTGGGGCCAACGTCCTGACTTTC.

The genes are TRBV24-1 and TRBJ2-3; 8 bases agree with TRBD2. The trim removed 3 bases at V and 2 bases at J, leaving 3 bases unmatched. This CDR3 spans 15 amino acids. Germline loops: CDR1 KGHDR, CDR2 SFDVKD. The DNA of the CDR3 is TGTGCCACCAGTGATGAGCGGGGGATCACAGATACGCAGTATTTT. Its translation is CATSDERGITDTQYF.

This clonotype was recorded a few times. The CDR3 DNA sequence: TGCGCCAGCAGTGAGGGTATCAATCAGCCCCAGCATTTT. Its protein product is CASSEGINQPQHF. The chain combines TRBV10-1 with TRBJ1-5, with D hard to call. Trimming took 2 bases from V and 3 from J, leaving 5 bases between them. The germline V gene encodes CDR1 WNHNN and CDR2 SYGVQD (reference sequence). The CDR3 consists of 13 residues.

In its sample, this clonotype was seen a few times. The chain employs TRBV7-9 and TRBJ2-1; a weak D match, TRBD1 (5 bases). This CDR3 has 15 amino acids. V lost 5 bases to trimming and J lost 4 bases, with 15 bases between them. Per the germline V gene, CDR1 is SEHNR and CDR2 is FQNEAQ (reference sequence). CDR3 in DNA: TGTGCCAGCAGCCGAATAAGGGGCGAGTACAATGAGCAGTTCTTC. Its protein is CASSRIRGEYNEQFF. The whole variable domain, filled in from reference TRBV7-9 and TRBJ2-1, reads DTGVSQNPRHKITKRGQNVTFRCDPISEHNRLYWYRQTLGQGPEFLTYFQNEAQLEKSRLLSDRFSAERPKGSFSTLEIQRTEQGDSAMYLCASSRIRGEYNEQFFGPGTRLTVL.

The chain is built from TRBV20-1 and TRBJ2-3; TRBD2 matches 10 bases. There are 16 residues in the CDR3. Looked up from germline, CDR1 is DFQATT and CDR2 is SNEGSKA (reference sequence). With V trimmed by 7 bases and J by 0 bases, 10 bases remained unmatched. The CDR3 DNA reads as TGCAGTGTTCCCAGCGGGAGGGGTCCTAGCACAGATACGCAGTATTTT. As protein: CSVPSGRGPSTDTQYF.

J is TRBJ2-7 and V is TRBV6-1; 12 bases fit TRBD1. The CDR3 is 16 amino acids. The V gene end was trimmed by 4 bases and the J gene end by 6 bases; junction bases not matched to a gene: 10. Germline V gives CDR1 MNHNS, CDR2 SASEGT. Written as DNA, the CDR3 is TGTGCCAGCAGTGTAAACGGGGACAGGGGGCGATCCGAGCAGTACTTC. This translates into CASSVNGDRGRSEQYF.

In its sample, this clonotype was seen a few times. The CDR3 DNA follows: TGTGCCAGCAGCCAACGCGACAGTAGCTCCTACAATGAGCAGTTCTTC. Protein product: CASSQRDSSSYNEQFF. V is TRBV4-2 and J is TRBJ2-1; maybe TRBD1 (5 bases). Germline values: CDR1 LGHNA, CDR2 YNFKEQ. Trimming cost V 2 bases and J 0 bases, with 11 bases left between them. The CDR3 totals 16 residues.

This clonotype was counted between two and nine times. The genes are TRBV15 and TRBJ2-1; perhaps TRBD2 as D (5 bases). CDR3 length equals 16 residues. V shed 3 bases and J shed 0 bases, with 12 bases lying between them. The germline V gene has CDR1 LNHNV and CDR2 YYDKDF (reference sequence). DNA of the CDR3: TGTGCCACCAGCAGGACCCGGGGAATCTCCTACAATGAGCAGTTCTTC. Amino acid sequence: CATSRTRGISYNEQFF.

The chain couples TRBV5-1 to TRBJ2-3; the match to TRBD2 covers 14 bases. With 3 bases clipped from V and 5 bases from J, the junction kept 5 bases outside the gene matches. The germline CDR1 and CDR2 sequences are SGHRS and YFSETQ. This CDR3 has 16 amino acids. CDR3 sequence (DNA): TGCGCCAGCAGCTCCTCCGGGACTAGCGGGAGAGATACGCAGTATTTT. This codes for CASSSSGTSGRDTQYF. The whole variable domain, filled in from reference TRBV5-1 and TRBJ2-3, reads KAGVTQTPRYLIKTRGQQVTLSCSPISGHRSVSWYQQTPGQGLQFLFEYFSETQRNKGNFPGRFSGRQFSNSRSEMNVSTLELGDSALYLCASSSSGTSGRDTQYFGPGTRLTVL.

The chain carries TRBV11-2 and TRBJ2-5, with no clear D. This CDR3 spans 16 amino acids. Germline V lookup: CDR1 SGHAT, CDR2 FQNNGV. The V end was cut by 5 bases, the J end by 4 bases, with 20 bases between. The CDR3 sequence is CASSLLGLGFIETQYF. DNA of the CDR3: TGTGCCAGCAGCCTCCTGGGCCTAGGGTTCATAGAGACCCAGTACTTC.

This clonotype was counted only a few times. This chain links TRBV29-1 with TRBJ2-5; 12 bases agree with TRBD2. Germline V gene data show CDR1 as SQVTM and CDR2 as ANQGSEA. V was clipped by 5 bases and J by 9 bases; unmatched bases: 13. The CDR3 runs 15 residues. For the CDR3, the DNA is TGCAGCGTTAGGTGGCTAGCGGGAGGGCAAGCTGCCCAGTACTTC. Encoded protein: CSVRWLAGGQAAQYF.

V gene TRBV7-2 combines with J gene TRBJ2-1; 12 nucleotides line up with TRBD2. This CDR3 has 17 residues. The germline V gene encodes CDR1 SGHTA and CDR2 FQGNSA. V was clipped by 1 base and J by 5 bases; unmatched bases: 6. CDR3 region: CASSLGASGRAHNEQFF. DNA for the CDR3: TGTGCCAGCAGCTTAGGGGCTAGCGGGAGGGCCCACAATGAGCAGTTCTTC.

This clonotype was counted only a few times. The CDR3 DNA is TGCAGTGCCGACCAGGGGGGCACTAATGAAAAACTGTTTTTT. This sequence encodes CSADQGGTNEKLFF. J is TRBJ1-4 and V is TRBV20-1; 7 bases align to TRBD1. The CDR3 spans 14 residues. CDR1 is DFQATT and CDR2 is SNEGSKA in the germline V gene (reference sequence). The J segment lost 2 bases and the V segment lost 6 bases, leaving 6 bases of the junction unmatched.